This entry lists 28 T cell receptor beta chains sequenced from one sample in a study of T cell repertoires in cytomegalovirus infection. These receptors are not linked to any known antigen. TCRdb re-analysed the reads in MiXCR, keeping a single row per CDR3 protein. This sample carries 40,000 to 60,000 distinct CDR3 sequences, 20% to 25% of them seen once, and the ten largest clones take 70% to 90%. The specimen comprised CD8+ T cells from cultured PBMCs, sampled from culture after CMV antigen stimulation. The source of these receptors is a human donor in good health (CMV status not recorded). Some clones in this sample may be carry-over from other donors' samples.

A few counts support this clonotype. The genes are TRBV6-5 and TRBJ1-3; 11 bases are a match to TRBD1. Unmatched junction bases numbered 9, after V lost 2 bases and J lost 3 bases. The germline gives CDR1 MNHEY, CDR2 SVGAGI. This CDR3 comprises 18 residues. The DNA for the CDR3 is TGTGCCAGCAGTTACGGGACAGGGGGTTTCCTTCGTGGAAACACCATATATTTT. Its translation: CASSYGTGGFLRGNTIYF.

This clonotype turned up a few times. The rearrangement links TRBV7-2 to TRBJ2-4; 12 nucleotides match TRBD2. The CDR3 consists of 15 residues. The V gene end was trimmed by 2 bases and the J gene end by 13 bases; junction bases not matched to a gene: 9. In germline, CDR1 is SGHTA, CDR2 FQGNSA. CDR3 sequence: CASSLSPSGGAGQYF. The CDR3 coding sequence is TGTGCCAGCAGCTTATCTCCTAGCGGGGGGGCGGGGCAGTACTTC.

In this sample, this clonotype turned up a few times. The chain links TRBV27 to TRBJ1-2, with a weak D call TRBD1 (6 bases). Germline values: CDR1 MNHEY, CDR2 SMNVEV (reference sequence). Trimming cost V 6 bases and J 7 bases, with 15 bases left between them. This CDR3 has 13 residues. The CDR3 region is CASRPPGGLGYTF. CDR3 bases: TGTGCCAGCAGACCTCCCGGGGGCCTTGGCTACACCTTC.

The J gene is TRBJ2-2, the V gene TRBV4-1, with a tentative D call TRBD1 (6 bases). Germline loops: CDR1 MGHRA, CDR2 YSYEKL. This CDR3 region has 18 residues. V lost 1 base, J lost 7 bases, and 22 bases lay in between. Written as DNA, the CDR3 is TGCGCCAGCAGCCAAGTAAGGATGAAACAGGGTACAAGCGGGGAGCTGTTTTTT. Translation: CASSQVRMKQGTSGELFF.

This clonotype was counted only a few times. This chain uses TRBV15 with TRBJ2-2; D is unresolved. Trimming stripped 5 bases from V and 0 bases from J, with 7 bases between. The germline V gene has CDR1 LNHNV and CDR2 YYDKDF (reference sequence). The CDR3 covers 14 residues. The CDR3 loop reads CATSPGTNTGELFF. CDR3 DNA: TGTGCCACCAGCCCCGGAACGAACACCGGGGAGCTGTTTTTT.

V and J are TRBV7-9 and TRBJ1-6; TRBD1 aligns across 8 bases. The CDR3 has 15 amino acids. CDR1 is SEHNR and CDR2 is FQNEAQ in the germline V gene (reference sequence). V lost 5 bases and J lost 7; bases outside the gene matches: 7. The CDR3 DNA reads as TGTGCCAGCAGCCAAGACAGGGGCGAGAATTCACCCCTCCACTTT. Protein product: CASSQDRGENSPLHF.

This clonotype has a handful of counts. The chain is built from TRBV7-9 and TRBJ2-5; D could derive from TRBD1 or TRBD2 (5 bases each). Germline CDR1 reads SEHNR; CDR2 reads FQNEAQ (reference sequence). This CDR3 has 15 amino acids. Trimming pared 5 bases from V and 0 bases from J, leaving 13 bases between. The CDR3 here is CASSPRWDHQETQYF. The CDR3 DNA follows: TGTGCCAGCAGCCCCCGTTGGGACCACCAAGAGACCCAGTACTTC.

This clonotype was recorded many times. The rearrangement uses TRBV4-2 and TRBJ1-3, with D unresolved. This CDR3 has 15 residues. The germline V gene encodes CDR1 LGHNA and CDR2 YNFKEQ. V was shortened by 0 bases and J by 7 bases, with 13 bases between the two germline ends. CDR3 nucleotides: TGTGCCAGCAGCCAAGATTCCGGGGAGGCGAACACCATATATTTT. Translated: CASSQDSGEANTIYF.

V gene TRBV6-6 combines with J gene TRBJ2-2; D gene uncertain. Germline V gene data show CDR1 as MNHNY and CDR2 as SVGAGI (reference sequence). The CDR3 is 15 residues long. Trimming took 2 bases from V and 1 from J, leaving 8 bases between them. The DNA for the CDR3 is TGTGCCAGCAGTTACAATGAAGTGAACACCGGGGAGCTGTTTTTT. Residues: CASSYNEVNTGELFF.

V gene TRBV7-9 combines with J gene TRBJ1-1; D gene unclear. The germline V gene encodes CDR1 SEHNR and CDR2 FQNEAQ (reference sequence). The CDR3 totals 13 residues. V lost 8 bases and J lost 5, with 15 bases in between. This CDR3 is CASSRALRTEAFF. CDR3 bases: TGTGCCAGCTCTAGGGCTTTGAGGACTGAAGCTTTCTTT.

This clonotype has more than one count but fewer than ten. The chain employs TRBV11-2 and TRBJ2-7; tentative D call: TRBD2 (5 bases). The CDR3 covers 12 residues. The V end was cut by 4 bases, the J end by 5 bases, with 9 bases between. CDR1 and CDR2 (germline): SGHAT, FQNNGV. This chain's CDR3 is CASSWPGNEQYF. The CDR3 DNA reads TGTGCCAGCAGCTGGCCGGGAAACGAGCAGTACTTC.

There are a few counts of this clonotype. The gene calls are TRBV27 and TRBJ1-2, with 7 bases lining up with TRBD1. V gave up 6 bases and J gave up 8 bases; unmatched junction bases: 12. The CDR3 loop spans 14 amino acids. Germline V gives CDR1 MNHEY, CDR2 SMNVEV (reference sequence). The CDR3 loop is CASRTRQGVEGYTF. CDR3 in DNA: TGTGCCAGCAGAACCAGACAGGGAGTGGAGGGCTACACCTTC.

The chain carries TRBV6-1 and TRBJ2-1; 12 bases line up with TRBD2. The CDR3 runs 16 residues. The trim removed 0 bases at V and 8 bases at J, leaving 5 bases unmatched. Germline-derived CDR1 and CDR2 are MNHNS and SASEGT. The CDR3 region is CASSEALAGGPDEQFF. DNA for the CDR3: TGTGCCAGCAGTGAAGCTCTAGCGGGAGGGCCAGATGAGCAGTTCTTC.

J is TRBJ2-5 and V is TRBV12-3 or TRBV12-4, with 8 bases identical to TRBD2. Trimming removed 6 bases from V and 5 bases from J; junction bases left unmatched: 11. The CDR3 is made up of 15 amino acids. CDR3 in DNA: TGTGCCAGCAGCCCCAGCGGGAGCCCCCGGGAGACCCAGTACTTC. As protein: CASSPSGSPRETQYF.

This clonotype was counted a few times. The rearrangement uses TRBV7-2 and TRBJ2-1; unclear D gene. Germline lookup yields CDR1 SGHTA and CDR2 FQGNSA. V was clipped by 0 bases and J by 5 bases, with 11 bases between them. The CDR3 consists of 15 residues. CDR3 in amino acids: CASSLARFGNNEQFF. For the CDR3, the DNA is TGTGCCAGCAGCTTAGCGCGTTTCGGAAACAATGAGCAGTTCTTC.

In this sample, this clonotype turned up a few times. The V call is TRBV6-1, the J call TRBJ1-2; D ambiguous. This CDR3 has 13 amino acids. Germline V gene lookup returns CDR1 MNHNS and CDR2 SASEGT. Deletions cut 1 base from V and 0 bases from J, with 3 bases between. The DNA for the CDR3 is TGTGCCAGCAGTGAAGTTACTAACTATGGCTACACCTTC. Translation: CASSEVTNYGYTF.

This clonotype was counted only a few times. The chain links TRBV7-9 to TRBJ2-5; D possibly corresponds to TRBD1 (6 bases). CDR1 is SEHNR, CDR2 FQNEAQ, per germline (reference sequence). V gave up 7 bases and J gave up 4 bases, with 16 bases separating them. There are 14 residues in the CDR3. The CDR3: CASIPQGMGETQYF. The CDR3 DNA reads TGTGCCAGCATACCTCAGGGGATGGGAGAGACCCAGTACTTC.

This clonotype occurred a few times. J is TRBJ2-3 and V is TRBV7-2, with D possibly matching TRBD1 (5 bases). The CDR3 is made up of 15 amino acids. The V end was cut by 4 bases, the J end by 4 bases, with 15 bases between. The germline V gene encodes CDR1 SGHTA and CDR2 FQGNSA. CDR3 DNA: TGTGCCAGCAGCTCCAGGGTCAAGCTAGCAGATACGCAGTATTTT. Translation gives CASSSRVKLADTQYF. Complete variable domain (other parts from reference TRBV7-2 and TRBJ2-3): GAGVSQSPSNKVTEKGKDVELRCDPISGHTALYWYRQSLGQGLEFLIYFQGNSAPDKSGLPSDRFSAERTGGSVSTLTIQRTQQEDSAVYLCASSSRVKLADTQYFGPGTRLTVL.

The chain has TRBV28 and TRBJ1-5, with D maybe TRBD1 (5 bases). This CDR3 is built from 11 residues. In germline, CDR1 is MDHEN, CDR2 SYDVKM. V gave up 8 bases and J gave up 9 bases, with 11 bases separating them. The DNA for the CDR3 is TGTGCCAGCGGGACCGGCGGGCCCCAGCATTTT. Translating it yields CASGTGGPQHF.

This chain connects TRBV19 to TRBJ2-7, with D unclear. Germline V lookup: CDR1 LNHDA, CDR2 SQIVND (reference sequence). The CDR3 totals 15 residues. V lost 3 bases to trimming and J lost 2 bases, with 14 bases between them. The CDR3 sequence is CASSMVDTVTYEQYF. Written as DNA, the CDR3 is TGTGCCAGTAGTATGGTCGACACGGTAACCTACGAGCAGTACTTC.

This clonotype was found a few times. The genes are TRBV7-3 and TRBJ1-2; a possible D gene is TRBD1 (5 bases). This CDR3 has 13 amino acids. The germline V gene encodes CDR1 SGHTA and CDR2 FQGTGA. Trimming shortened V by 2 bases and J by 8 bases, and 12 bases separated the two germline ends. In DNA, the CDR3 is TGTGCCAGCAGCTTAGGGGGAGCCCACGGCTACACCTTC. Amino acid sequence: CASSLGGAHGYTF.

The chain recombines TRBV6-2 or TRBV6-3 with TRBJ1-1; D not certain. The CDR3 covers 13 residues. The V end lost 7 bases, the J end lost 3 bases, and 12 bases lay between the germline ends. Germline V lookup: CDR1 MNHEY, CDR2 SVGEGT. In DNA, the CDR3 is TGTGCCAGCACCCTATACAGTGACACTGAAGCTTTCTTT. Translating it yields CASTLYSDTEAFF.

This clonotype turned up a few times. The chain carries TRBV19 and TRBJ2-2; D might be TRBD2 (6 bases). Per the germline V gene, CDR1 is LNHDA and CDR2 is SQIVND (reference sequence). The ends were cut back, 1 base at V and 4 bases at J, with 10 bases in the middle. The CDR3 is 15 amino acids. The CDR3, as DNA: TGTGCCAGTAGTATAGCAACCGGGGGCACCGGGGAGCTGTTTTTT. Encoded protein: CASSIATGGTGELFF.

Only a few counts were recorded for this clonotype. The CDR3 loop reads CATGQLTSGGLNEQFF. CDR3 sequence (DNA): TGTGCCACCGGTCAACTGACTAGCGGGGGGTTAAATGAGCAGTTCTTC. This chain links TRBV24-1 with TRBJ2-1; 13 bases are a match to TRBD2. V dropped 9 bases and J dropped 7; count of bases not matched to a gene: 11. CDR3 length: 16 amino acids. Germline CDR1 is KGHDR and CDR2 is SFDVKD.

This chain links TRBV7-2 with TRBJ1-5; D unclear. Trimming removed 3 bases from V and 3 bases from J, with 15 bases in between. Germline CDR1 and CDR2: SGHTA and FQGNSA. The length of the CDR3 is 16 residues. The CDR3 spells CASSFGPYLPNQPQHF. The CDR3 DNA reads TGTGCCAGCAGCTTCGGTCCTTATCTCCCCAATCAGCCCCAGCATTTT.

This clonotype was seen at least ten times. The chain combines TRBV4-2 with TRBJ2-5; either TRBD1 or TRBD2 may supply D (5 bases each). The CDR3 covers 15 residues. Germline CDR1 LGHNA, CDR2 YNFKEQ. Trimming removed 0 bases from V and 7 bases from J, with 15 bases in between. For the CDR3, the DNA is TGTGCCAGCAGCCAAGATGGGGGTAGCGACGGGACCCAGTACTTC. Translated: CASSQDGGSDGTQYF.

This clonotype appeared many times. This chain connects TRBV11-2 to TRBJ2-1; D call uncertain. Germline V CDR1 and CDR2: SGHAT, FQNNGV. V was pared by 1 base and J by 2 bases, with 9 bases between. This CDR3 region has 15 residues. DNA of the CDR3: TGTGCCAGCAGCTTAGGGGTCCCCCCCTACAATGAGCAGTTCTTC. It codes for CASSLGVPPYNEQFF.

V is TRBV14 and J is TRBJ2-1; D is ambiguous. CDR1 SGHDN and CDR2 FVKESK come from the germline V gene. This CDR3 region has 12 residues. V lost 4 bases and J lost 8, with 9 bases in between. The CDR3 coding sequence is TGTGCCAGCAGCCCAAATAAGGATGAGCAGTTCTTC. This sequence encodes CASSPNKDEQFF.